The rows below give T cell receptor beta chains drawn from one sample of a study of shared clonotypes between healthy human individuals. Produced via immunoSEQ multiplex PCR; TCRdb's table is partial and in-frame only. Here the sample spans some 1.1 million clones, approximately 80% being singletons. Input material: memory CD4+ T cells from PBMCs. These receptors came from a man younger than 30 in good health. Some clones in this sample may be carry-over from other donors' samples. Both conserved end residues are part of each CDR3. The D gene is left open where the match is weak. Only part of the rows carry a size: once, few, many, or a class if the clone is expanded.

v_call	clone_size	cdr3_length	d_call	j_call	cdr3_nt	cdr3_aa
TRBV10-2	-	17	-	TRBJ2-1	TGCGCCAGCAGTGAGAGGGTTAGCGACCGCACCTACAATGAGCAGTTCTTC	CASSERVSDRTYNEQFF
TRBV5-1	-	13	TRBD1	TRBJ2-7	TGCGCCAGCAGCTTAGGACAGGTGGGAGAGCAGTACTTC	CASSLGQVGEQYF
TRBV15	-	12	-	TRBJ1-5	TGTGCCACCCGACAGGAAAATCAGCCCCAGCATTTT	CATRQENQPQHF
TRBV28	-	16	-	TRBJ1-1	TGTGCCAGCAGCCCACCGGGGCAGGGGAAGAACACTGAAGCTTTCTTT	CASSPPGQGKNTEAFF
TRBV28	-	13	-	TRBJ2-7	TGTGCCAGCAGGACCCAGGGAATCTACGAGCAGTACTTC	CASRTQGIYEQYF
TRBV28	-	14	-	TRBJ1-2	TGTGCCAGCAGTTTAATCCTCCTTAACTATGGCTACACCTTC	CASSLILLNYGYTF
TRBV27	-	12	TRBD1	TRBJ1-1	TGTGCCAGCGGTGAGGCCAGGGGGTCCGCTTTCTTT	CASGEARGSAFF
TRBV5-6	-	16	TRBD1	TRBJ2-2	TGTGCCAGCAGCTCCGCGGGACAGGGTAACACCGGGGAGCTGTTTTTT	CASSSAGQGNTGELFF
TRBV30	once	12	-	TRBJ2-1	TGTGCCTGGAGTCCCTCCAGAAATGAGCAGTTCTTC	CAWSPSRNEQFF
TRBV11-2	few	19	TRBD2	TRBJ2-7	TGTGCCAGCAGCTTAATGGGCCGTCCTGGCGGGAGGGCCCGGGACGAGCAGTACTTC	CASSLMGRPGGRARDEQYF
TRBV28	few	18	-	TRBJ2-6	TGTGCCAGCAGTTCTGGTTTACTCCCCGCCTCTGGGGCCAACGTCCTGACTTTC	CASSSGLLPASGANVLTF
TRBV28	-	16	-	TRBJ2-7	TGTGCCAGCAGTTTAGATCCGGGAGTAGCGTCCTACGAGCAGTACTTC	CASSLDPGVASYEQYF
TRBV11-3	many	14	-	TRBJ2-3	TGTGCCAGCAGCTCGCCAAGAGGGGCAGATACGCAGTATTTT	CASSSPRGADTQYF
TRBV27	-	15	-	TRBJ1-2	TGTGCCAGCAGCCGCAGGACGGGTGCTAACTATGGCTACACCTTC	CASSRRTGANYGYTF
TRBV7-9	-	14	-	TRBJ1-1	TGTGCCAGCAGCATCAGGGCCTTCGGCACTGAAGCTTTCTTT	CASSIRAFGTEAFF
TRBV5-4	-	14	-	TRBJ1-2	TGTGCCAGCAGCTTGGGGGCAGGGCGCTATGGCTACACCTTC	CASSLGAGRYGYTF
TRBV11-2	-	14	TRBD2	TRBJ2-7	TGTGCCAGCAGCCGAGGACTAGCGGGCAACGAGCAGTACTTC	CASSRGLAGNEQYF
TRBV5-4	-	15	-	TRBJ1-1	TGTGCCAGCAGCTCGTCCCGGGACACGAACACTGAAGCTTTCTTT	CASSSSRDTNTEAFF
TRBV6-1	-	14	-	TRBJ1-2	TGTGCCAGCACCGCTAAAAGCAGCAACTATGGCTACACCTTC	CASTAKSSNYGYTF
TRBV11-2	-	13	-	TRBJ2-7	TGTGCCAGCAGCTTAGGCGGACAGCCCGAGCAGTACTTC	CASSLGGQPEQYF
TRBV5-6	-	14	-	TRBJ2-3	TGTGCCAGCAGCTTGGGGGGCAGGGTGGATACGCAGTATTTT	CASSLGGRVDTQYF
TRBV27	-	14	TRBD1	TRBJ2-7	TGTGCCAGCAGTGACAGGGGTCTCTCCTACGAGCAGTACTTC	CASSDRGLSYEQYF
TRBV28	-	15	-	TRBJ2-7	TGTGCCAGCAGTTTACTGGGCATCCCTACCTACGAGCAGTACTTC	CASSLLGIPTYEQYF
TRBV5-1	-	16	TRBD2	TRBJ2-5	TGCGCCAGCAGCTTGAACCTAGCGGGAGGGATTGAGACCCAGTACTTC	CASSLNLAGGIETQYF
TRBV18	-	13	-	TRBJ2-7	TGTGCCAGCTCACCAATATCCTCCTACGAGCAGTACTTC	CASSPISSYEQYF
TRBV28	-	15	-	TRBJ1-5	TGTGCCAGCAGGATAAGGGACGCGACGGGTCAGCCCCAGCATTTT	CASRIRDATGQPQHF
TRBV5-4	once	15	-	TRBJ2-1	TGTGCCAGCACCGCGGACTCGAGCTCCTACAATGAGCAGTTCTTC	CASTADSSSYNEQFF
TRBV11-2	-	16	TRBD2	TRBJ2-1	TGTGCCAGCAGCCCCTATAGCGGGAGGACCTACAATGAGCAGTTCTTC	CASSPYSGRTYNEQFF
TRBV28	many	15	TRBD1	TRBJ1-2	TGTGCCAGCAGTCCCCCATTGCAGGGGGCGATTGGCTACACCTTC	CASSPPLQGAIGYTF
TRBV4-2	once	16	-	TRBJ2-7	TGTGCCAGCAGCCAAGAGGGGCAAATTAAGGCCTACGAGCAGTACTTC	CASSQEGQIKAYEQYF
TRBV9	once	14	-	TRBJ2-5	TGTGCCAGCAGCCCCACAGGGGAGGTGGAGACCCAGTACTTC	CASSPTGEVETQYF
TRBV4-1	-	13	-	TRBJ2-1	TGCGCCAGCAGCCATCCCCCCCCCAGTGAGCAGTTCTTC	CASSHPPPSEQFF
TRBV28	-	15	-	TRBJ1-5	TGTGCCAGCTGGTCTGGAGCACCTCTCAATCAGCCCCAGCATTTT	CASWSGAPLNQPQHF
TRBV5-6	-	18	-	TRBJ2-1	TGTGCCAGCAGCCCATATGATTTAGCGGTAAGCTCCTACAATGAGCAGTTCTTC	CASSPYDLAVSSYNEQFF
TRBV28	few	16	-	TRBJ1-1	TGTGCCAGCAGGGAAATCCTAAGGGCTTTGGACACTGAAGCTTTCTTT	CASREILRALDTEAFF
TRBV11-2	-	15	-	TRBJ1-4	TGTGCCAGCAGCTTCCGGGGGGTGAGGGGTGAAAAACTGTTTTTT	CASSFRGVRGEKLFF
TRBV28	-	13	-	TRBJ1-2	TGTGCCAGCAGTTTCGGTGGCAACTATGGCTACACCTTC	CASSFGGNYGYTF
TRBV6-1	-	15	-	TRBJ1-4	TGTGCCAGCAGTGAAGAGCTAGGACCCAATGAAAAACTGTTTTTT	CASSEELGPNEKLFF
TRBV2	-	13	-	TRBJ2-7	TGTGCCAGCACCGGGGACAATTCCTACGAGCAGTACTTC	CASTGDNSYEQYF
TRBV27	-	17	-	TRBJ1-1	TGTGCCAGCGCCGCGCGGAGCAGGGGCTTCATGAACACTGAAGCTTTCTTT	CASAARSRGFMNTEAFF
TRBV28	-	14	TRBD1	TRBJ1-5	TGTGCCAGCAGTTCTAGGGGGCTGGGTCAGCCCCAGCATTTT	CASSSRGLGQPQHF
TRBV6-1	-	14	-	TRBJ1-2	TGTGCCAGCAGTGGGGGAGAGTGGGGAAACGGCTACACCTTC	CASSGGEWGNGYTF
TRBV5-1	-	17	-	TRBJ1-3	TGCGCCAGCAGCTTGATCCCCGGGGGGAGTCCGGGCAACACCATATATTTT	CASSLIPGGSPGNTIYF
TRBV28	few	17	-	TRBJ1-3	TGTGCCAGCACCCTAGGGAGGGGTCCCGGTCGCGGAAACACCATATATTTT	CASTLGRGPGRGNTIYF
TRBV4-1	-	17	TRBD1	TRBJ2-4	TGCGCCAGCAGCCTATCCCGGACAGGGATGAGTAAAAACATTCAGTACTTC	CASSLSRTGMSKNIQYF
TRBV28	few	16	-	TRBJ1-1	TGTGCCAGCAGTCCCCACTTCGGGCCCGAGAGTACTGAAGCTTTCTTT	CASSPHFGPESTEAFF
TRBV5-1	few	14	TRBD1	TRBJ2-7	TGCGCCAGCAGCTTGGAGGGGGCGACCTACGAGCAGTACTTC	CASSLEGATYEQYF
TRBV9	once	17	TRBD2	TRBJ2-1	TGTGCCAGCAGCGTGGGACTAGCGGGAGGGGCCCCCAATGAGCAGTTCTTC	CASSVGLAGGAPNEQFF
TRBV7-2	-	16	-	TRBJ2-5	TGTGCCAGCAGCTTAGTACGACTAGTCGGGAAAGAGACCCAGTACTTC	CASSLVRLVGKETQYF
TRBV7-8	-	13	TRBD1	TRBJ1-5	TGTGCCAGCAGGGAGACAGGGGTCGAGACCCAGCATTTT	CASRETGVETQHF
TRBV27	-	18	TRBD1	TRBJ1-5	TGTGCCAGCAGTTTAGTCGGTCTCCAGGGGGCTAGCAATCAGCCCCAGCATTTT	CASSLVGLQGASNQPQHF
TRBV5-1	-	16	-	TRBJ2-2	TGCGCCAGCAGCCTACGCCCGACAGGGAACACCGGGGAGCTGTTTTTT	CASSLRPTGNTGELFF
TRBV5-4	-	14	-	TRBJ2-2	TGTGCCAGCAGCTTTGGTGGTAAGGCCGGGGAGCTGTTTTTT	CASSFGGKAGELFF
TRBV28	-	15	-	TRBJ1-3	TGTGCCAGCAGCCCGCGACCTAAAGGTGGGAACACCATATATTTT	CASSPRPKGGNTIYF
TRBV6-6	-	14	TRBD2	TRBJ2-7	TGTGCCAGCAGTTATCCAGGACTAGCCTACGAGCAGTACTTC	CASSYPGLAYEQYF
TRBV18	-	17	-	TRBJ2-7	TGTGCCAGCTCACCAGTTCGGACTACTCGCCCGGGTTACGAGCAGTACTTC	CASSPVRTTRPGYEQYF
TRBV7-8	-	13	-	TRBJ2-1	TGTGCCAGCAGCTCGATGGCCTACAATGAGCAGTTCTTC	CASSSMAYNEQFF
TRBV7-8	-	18	TRBD2	TRBJ2-3	TGTGCCAGCAGCCGGGGACTAGCGGGAGTTCTTAACACAGATACGCAGTATTTT	CASSRGLAGVLNTDTQYF
TRBV11-2	-	15	TRBD1	TRBJ2-7	TGTGCCAGCAGCTTAGACAGGGGGTTTACCTACGAGCAGTACTTC	CASSLDRGFTYEQYF